Many counts were recorded for the clone carrying this T cell receptor (beta chain). This entry belongs to a study of blood T cell repertoires in COVID-19. Using immunoSEQ multiplex PCR, the repertoire was profiled, and TCRdb retains in-frame clones only, with some absent. This table holds 110,000 or so clones, 85% found once. The J segment lost 0 bases and the V segment lost 1 base, leaving 3 bases of the junction unmatched. This CDR3 region has 17 residues. Looked up from germline, CDR1 is MGHDK and CDR2 is SYGVNS. Sequenced: peripheral blood. This clonotype was obtained from a woman in her sixties with COVID-19, enrolled during active disease. This sequence joins TRBV25-1 and TRBJ1-6; 7 positions match TRBD1. The CDR3 nucleotides read TGTGCCAGCAGTGAATTCGACAGGGTCTCCTATAATTCACCCCTCCACTTT. Residues: CASSEFDRVSYNSPLHF.